These 9 T cell receptor beta chains share one sample of origin, sequenced in a study of T cell responses to AZD1222 COVID-19 vaccine. Generated by immunoSEQ multiplex PCR, the TCRdb table keeps only in-frame clones and is missing some. This sample has approximately 110,000 clones; around nine tenths occur once, and the top ten carry 2% to 2.5%. Sequences were derived from peripheral blood, sampled 28 days after the second AZD1222 dose. The source is an adult who received the AZD1222 COVID-19 vaccine.

The rearrangement joins TRBV10-3 to TRBJ2-2; 9 positions match TRBD1. The germline gives CDR1 ENHRY, CDR2 SYGVKD. This CDR3 is built from 16 residues. The V and J ends lost 4 bases and 1 base, in that order; junction bases with no gene match: 4. The CDR3 nucleotides are TGTGCCATCAGTGGGACAGGGGCGGTGAACACCGGGGAGCTGTTTTTT. It translates to CAISGTGAVNTGELFF.

The genes are TRBV9 and TRBJ2-2; D call uncertain. Germline V lookup: CDR1 SGDLS, CDR2 YYNGEE. V was pared by 5 bases and J by 6 bases, with 14 bases between. This CDR3 is 14 amino acids long. CDR3 sequence reads: CASRPRLSAGELFF. The CDR3 nucleotides read TGTGCCAGCAGGCCACGATTGAGCGCCGGGGAGCTGTTTTTT.

To note about this clone: Just one base apart from a much larger clone, this may be a read error. The gene calls are TRBV7-8 and TRBJ2-7; D is undetermined. Trimming left V 1 base short and J 3 bases short, with 4 bases between. The length of the CDR3 is 12 residues. Germline CDR1 reads SGHVS; CDR2 reads FQNEAQ. In DNA form, the CDR3 reads TGTGCCAGCAGCTTAGTCGGCTACGAGCAGTACTTC. Its protein is CASSLVGYEQYF.

The V gene is TRBV28, the J gene TRBJ2-3; TRBD1 or TRBD2 may be the D gene (5 bases each). The V gene lost 6 bases and the J gene lost 2 bases, with 12 bases spanning the gap. Germline assignment: CDR1 MDHEN and CDR2 SYDVKM. The CDR3 covers 14 residues. For the CDR3, the DNA is TGTGCCAGCAGATCCGGGACCTACACAGATACGCAGTATTTT. This codes for CASRSGTYTDTQYF.

This chain links TRBV5-1 with TRBJ1-5; D gene uncertain. The germline V and J ends were trimmed by 2 bases and 3 bases, with 12 bases remaining between them. The CDR3 is 15 amino acids. Germline V gives CDR1 SGHRS, CDR2 YFSETQ. CDR3 protein: CASSLVDGLNQPQHF. The CDR3 DNA is TGCGCCAGCAGCTTAGTTGACGGACTCAATCAGCCCCAGCATTTT.

J is TRBJ1-4 and V is TRBV5-1, with no clear D. Trimming took 5 bases from V and 3 from J, leaving 11 bases between them. This CDR3 is 14 amino acids long. The germline CDR1 and CDR2 sequences are SGHRS and YFSETQ. CDR3 DNA sequence: TGCGCCAGCAGTCAGCCTGAGTCTAATGAAAAACTGTTTTTT. It encodes CASSQPESNEKLFF.

The chain couples TRBV24-1 to TRBJ1-4; D uncertain. Germline-derived CDR1 and CDR2 are KGHDR and SFDVKD. The V end lost 7 bases, the J end lost 3 bases, and 11 bases lay between the germline ends. The CDR3 runs 14 residues. The CDR3 here is CATSATESNEKLFF. The DNA of the CDR3 is TGTGCCACCAGCGCTACGGAGTCTAATGAAAAACTGTTTTTT.

The V call is TRBV29-1, the J call TRBJ2-7; TRBD2 might be the D (5 bases). Germline CDR1 reads SQVTM; CDR2 reads ANQGSEA. V dropped 6 bases and J dropped 5 bases, with 14 bases sitting between them. The CDR3 is 12 residues long. Here the CDR3 DNA reads TGCAGCGTGGCTGGGCTAGCTAACGAGCAGTACTTC. Translated, it gives CSVAGLANEQYF.

The chain joins TRBV7-2 to TRBJ2-7; 7 bases line up with TRBD2. V gave up 5 bases and J gave up 0 bases; unmatched junction bases: 4. CDR1 SGHTA and CDR2 FQGNSA come from the germline V gene. There are 14 residues in the CDR3. DNA of the CDR3: TGTGCCAGCAGCGACACTAGCGCCTCCTACGAGCAGTACTTC. Amino acid sequence: CASSDTSASYEQYF.